This passage covers 26 T cell receptor beta chains from one sample sequenced in a study of T cells in Graves' hyperthyroidism and ophthalmopathy. The source material, RNA transcripts, was used to amplify TCR beta CDR3 regions. During a first-round RT-PCR of the TCR CDR3, the HTBI primer set was used. TCRdb reprocessed the multiplex PCR reads via MiXCR and lists one record per CDR3 protein. The data show 600,000 or so distinct CDR3 sequences, roughly 15% seen once. The sample consisted of blood. All receptors derive from a woman aged 50 to 65 with Graves' ophthalmopathy.

The chain employs TRBV4-3 and TRBJ2-5; the D gene is possibly TRBD2 (6 bases). Germline V gene lookup returns CDR1 LGHNA and CDR2 YSLEER. The length of the CDR3 is 16 residues. V was trimmed by 0 bases and J by 7 bases, leaving 18 bases between them. CDR3 DNA: TGCGCCAGCAGCCAAGATGGATGGGGGGTAAGGGGGACCCAGTACTTC. It specifies CASSQDGWGVRGTQYF.

This clonotype was seen more than once but under ten times. This sequence joins TRBV10-3 and TRBJ2-3, with 10 positions matching TRBD2. The CDR3 sequence is 14 residues long. After removal of 7 bases from V and 2 bases from J, the junction contained 3 bases not matched to a gene. Per germline, CDR1 ENHRY and CDR2 SYGVKD. CDR3 protein: CAIKTSGNTDTQYF. CDR3 DNA: TGTGCCATCAAAACTAGCGGGAACACAGATACGCAGTATTTT.

This clonotype appeared many times. The chain combines TRBV11-2 with TRBJ1-1; no definite D call. The CDR3 contains 16 residues. The V gene lost 1 base and the J gene lost 4 bases, with 16 bases spanning the gap. Per germline, CDR1 SGHAT and CDR2 FQNNGV. CDR3 protein: CASSLVDRVGSTEAFF. Written as DNA, the CDR3 is TGTGCCAGCAGCTTAGTTGATAGGGTAGGAAGCACTGAAGCTTTCTTT.

This clonotype was counted many times. CDR3 coding DNA: TGTGCCAGCAGCAGCACCCGGGACAGGGGTCACATGAACACTGAAGCTTTCTTT. Its translation is CASSSTRDRGHMNTEAFF. The V call is TRBV7-9, the J call TRBJ1-1; 10 nucleotides line up with TRBD1. V dropped 5 bases and J dropped 0; count of bases not matched to a gene: 12. The V gene's germline CDR1 is SEHNR and CDR2 FQNEAQ (reference sequence). There are 18 residues in the CDR3.

This clonotype was detected many times. This chain links TRBV5-1 with TRBJ2-5; weak D call: TRBD1 (6 bases). Trimming took off 0 bases at V and 5 bases at J, with 14 bases between the two ends. CDR1 and CDR2 (germline): SGHRS, YFSETQ. The CDR3 spans 15 residues. CDR3 in DNA: TGCGCCAGCAGCTTGGTGGTAGGGGGAGCGGAGACCCAGTACTTC. It specifies CASSLVVGGAETQYF.

This clonotype showed up many times. This chain links TRBV30 with TRBJ2-3, with no clear D. V shed 4 bases and J shed 6 bases, with 11 bases lying between them. Germline CDR1 reads GTSNPN; CDR2 reads SVGIG (reference sequence). The CDR3 totals 12 residues. CDR3 protein: CAWKRVSDTQYF. The CDR3 region has the DNA TGTGCCTGGAAACGCGTCTCGGATACGCAGTATTTT.

This clonotype was seen a few times. The chain has TRBV2 and TRBJ2-6, with D hard to call. Between the trimmed V and J ends, which lost 3 bases and 4 bases, there was a span of 7 bases. CDR3 length equals 14 residues. In germline, CDR1 is SNHLY, CDR2 FYNNEI. The CDR3 reads CASSEDLGANVLTF. CDR3 in DNA: TGTGCCAGCAGTGAGGACCTCGGGGCCAACGTCCTGACTTTC.

There are many counts of this clonotype. The chain couples TRBV20-1 to TRBJ1-1, with 9 bases lining up with TRBD1. J gave up 4 bases and V 2 bases, and 2 bases lay outside the gene matches. The V gene's germline CDR1 is DFQATT and CDR2 SNEGSKA (reference sequence). The CDR3 consists of 13 residues. CDR3 sequence reads: CSARHRGLTEAFF. The CDR3 coding sequence is TGCAGTGCTAGACACAGGGGGCTCACTGAAGCTTTCTTT.

In its sample, this clonotype was seen many times. The rearrangement joins TRBV28 to TRBJ1-1; D is uncertain. Germline V gene lookup returns CDR1 MDHEN and CDR2 SYDVKM. V gave up 5 bases and J gave up 0 bases, with 4 bases separating them. The CDR3 spans 12 residues. CDR3 sequence: CASSEVNTEAFF. The CDR3 bases are TGTGCCAGCAGTGAGGTGAACACTGAAGCTTTCTTT.

This sequence joins TRBV29-1 and TRBJ2-2, with TRBD2 matching 11 bases. Germline V gives CDR1 SQVTM, CDR2 ANQGSEA. This CDR3 has 14 residues. V gave up 7 bases and J gave up 2 bases; unmatched junction bases: 3. CDR3 DNA: TGCAGCGCCAGACTAGCGGGAAACACCGGGGAGCTGTTTTTT. Protein sequence: CSARLAGNTGELFF.

The sample holds a few counts of this clonotype. Since a much larger clone is just one base distant, this may be a read error. The rearrangement links TRBV2 to TRBJ2-3; 7 bases are shared with TRBD2. Germline-derived CDR1 and CDR2 are SNHLY and FYNNEI. This CDR3 has 15 residues. The trim removed 7 bases at V and 2 bases at J, leaving 9 bases unmatched. The CDR3 is CASTRLSGATDTQYF. The CDR3 DNA follows: TGTGCCAGCACCCGACTGAGCGGGGCCACAGATACGCAGTATTTT.

This sequence joins TRBV30 and TRBJ1-5; 7 nucleotides line up with TRBD1. Trimming took 5 bases from V and 3 from J; bases not matched to a gene: 4. The CDR3 is 13 amino acids. From germline, CDR1 is GTSNPN and CDR2 SVGIG (reference sequence). CDR3 region: CAWATGFNQPQHF. The CDR3 nucleotides read TGTGCCTGGGCGACAGGGTTCAATCAGCCCCAGCATTTT.

Regarding this clonotype: A junction end diverges from the germline sequence, so it may reflect a read error. The chain joins TRBV15 to TRBJ2-6, with 7 bases aligning to TRBD1. CDR1 LNHNV and CDR2 YYDKDF come from the germline V gene (reference sequence). This CDR3 is built from 19 residues. The CDR3 DNA sequence: TGTGCCGCCAGCGGAGGACAGGCCAATCCTCTCTCTGGGGCCAACGTCCTGACTTTC. It codes for CAASGGQANPLSGANVLTF.

The rearrangement joins TRBV19 to TRBJ2-1, with D hard to call. CDR3 size: 16 residues. V was trimmed by 3 bases and J by 7 bases, leaving 19 bases between them. From germline, CDR1 is LNHDA and CDR2 SQIVND (reference sequence). The CDR3 loop is CASSMVAGTRPNEQFF. CDR3 DNA sequence: TGTGCCAGTAGTATGGTGGCCGGTACTCGCCCGAATGAGCAGTTCTTC.

This clonotype was seen only a few times. The J gene is TRBJ2-2, the V gene TRBV9; 8 bases are a match to TRBD2. Germline V lookup: CDR1 SGDLS, CDR2 YYNGEE. CDR3 length: 19 amino acids. Germline trimming cut 0 bases from V and 7 bases from J; bases unmatched to any gene: 17. The CDR3 here is CASSVVGGSAGGIGGELFF. Written as DNA, the CDR3 is TGTGCCAGCAGCGTAGTAGGCGGGTCGGCGGGAGGAATTGGCGGGGAGCTGTTTTTT.

This clonotype was detected ten times or more. The chain is built from TRBV7-9 and TRBJ1-1, with D unclear. Germline assignment: CDR1 SEHNR and CDR2 FQNEAQ (reference sequence). This CDR3 has 12 residues. Trimming stripped 1 base from V and 13 bases from J, with 13 bases between. The CDR3 DNA reads TGTGCCAGCAGCTTAGGCTCGAAAAATGATTTCTTT. Translating it yields CASSLGSKNDFF.

About this clonotype itself: A much larger clone is a single base away; this may be a read error. This sequence joins TRBV2 and TRBJ2-7; 16 bases are a match to TRBD2. J lost 9 bases, V lost 5 bases, and 7 bases had no gene match. The CDR3 runs to 15 residues. Germline CDR1 reads SNHLY; CDR2 reads FYNNEI. CDR3 in amino acids: CASSPGTSGRGGQYF. CDR3 coding DNA: TGTGCCAGCAGTCCCGGGACTAGCGGGAGGGGCGGGCAGTACTTC.

This chain joins TRBV20-1 and TRBJ1-5; 11 bases align to TRBD1. This CDR3 has 14 amino acids. CDR1 is DFQATT, CDR2 SNEGSKA, per germline (reference sequence). The ends lost 7 bases at V and 3 bases at J; junction bases unmatched: 5. CDR3 region: CSGTGQGDNQPQHF. The CDR3 DNA reads as TGCAGTGGGACGGGACAGGGGGACAATCAGCCCCAGCATTTT.

The rearrangement links TRBV28 to TRBJ1-1, with TRBD1 identical over 8 bases. V was clipped by 2 bases and J by 5 bases; unmatched bases: 7. This CDR3 spans 15 amino acids. The germline CDR1 and CDR2 sequences are MDHEN and SYDVKM. The DNA for the CDR3 is TGTGCCAGCAGTTTAGGGGACAGGAAGAGAACTGAAGCTTTCTTT. Amino acid sequence: CASSLGDRKRTEAFF.

This rearrangement joins TRBV4-3 to TRBJ2-3, with D perhaps being TRBD1 or TRBD2 (6 bases each). CDR1 and CDR2 from the germline V gene are LGHNA and YSLEER. V lost 0 bases and J lost 1, with 11 bases in between. This CDR3 spans 16 amino acids. DNA of the CDR3: TGCGCCAGCAGCCAAGAACGGGGGCGGGGCACAGATACGCAGTATTTT. Its protein is CASSQERGRGTDTQYF.

This clonotype appeared many times. The chain is built from TRBV20-1 and TRBJ1-1; TRBD1 matches 9 bases. The CDR3 covers 16 residues. With 2 bases clipped from V and 0 bases from J, the junction kept 7 bases outside the gene matches. Looked up from germline, CDR1 is DFQATT and CDR2 is SNEGSKA (reference sequence). The CDR3 reads CSARRTGVLMNTEAFF. CDR3 DNA sequence: TGCAGTGCTAGAAGGACAGGGGTTTTGATGAACACTGAAGCTTTCTTT.

V usage is TRBV6-5 and J usage is TRBJ1-2, with 8 bases fitting TRBD1. Trimming removed 0 bases from V and 0 bases from J; junction bases left unmatched: 9. The CDR3 sequence is 18 residues long. CDR1 is MNHEY, CDR2 SVGAGI, per germline. The CDR3 DNA is TGTGCCAGCAGTTACTCGGGAGGACAGGGTATAACTAACTATGGCTACACCTTC. It is translated as CASSYSGGQGITNYGYTF.

This clonotype was seen repeatedly, ten times or more. The DNA for the CDR3 is TGTGCCAGCAGTGAGGACCAGGGGTCTTTCTCCTACAATGAGCAGTTCTTC. It codes for CASSEDQGSFSYNEQFF. The V call is TRBV6-1, the J call TRBJ2-1, with a tentative D call TRBD1 (6 bases). The CDR3 length is 17 residues. The germline gives CDR1 MNHNS, CDR2 SASEGT. Trimming stripped 3 bases from V and 0 bases from J, with 15 bases between.

In this sample, this clonotype turned up a few times. The chain combines TRBV7-2 with TRBJ2-1; the D is unclear. The germline gives CDR1 SGHTA, CDR2 FQGNSA. Trimming took off 7 bases at V and 8 bases at J, with 9 bases between the two ends. The CDR3 consists of 11 residues. The CDR3 reads CASTTFYEQFF. The CDR3, as DNA: TGTGCCAGCACCACCTTTTATGAGCAGTTCTTC.

This clonotype occurred many times. The V call is TRBV18, the J call TRBJ2-1, with D perhaps matching TRBD2 (5 bases). CDR1 KGHSH and CDR2 LQKENI come from the germline V gene. With 0 bases removed from V and 4 bases from J, the gap between germline ends came to 13 bases. The CDR3 is 16 amino acids. In DNA, the CDR3 is TGTGCCAGCTCACCACCGACGAGCGGCCTGTACAATGAGCAGTTCTTC. Protein: CASSPPTSGLYNEQFF.

This clonotype was picked up many times. This sequence joins TRBV12-3 or TRBV12-4 and TRBJ2-5, with 12 bases matching TRBD1. The CDR3 contains 15 residues. V gave up 3 bases and J gave up 4 bases; unmatched junction bases: 3. The CDR3 coding sequence is TGTGCCAGCAGTTTGGGACAGGGGGCGAGAGAGACCCAGTACTTC. The encoded protein is CASSLGQGARETQYF.